Presented here are 18 T cell receptor beta chains from one specimen sequenced in a study of PD-1 blockade in classical Hodgkin lymphoma. Time point noted: cycle 4 day 1 (C4D1), after more than five weeks of nivolumab. All trial patients relapsed after autologous stem cell transplantation. Sequenced by immunoSEQ multiplex PCR; TCRdb stores in-frame clones only, minus some. The table shows roughly 24,000 clones, with more than 75% occurring only once. This specimen consisted of peripheral blood mononuclear cells (PBMCs), obtained before the fourth cycle of nivolumab. Every receptor here comes from a human donor with classical Hodgkin lymphoma.

This rearrangement joins TRBV7-2 to TRBJ1-3, with 8 bases aligning to TRBD1. Germline V gene sequence: CDR1 SGHTA, CDR2 FQGNSA. CDR3 size: 16 residues. V trimming: 5 bases; J trimming: 4 bases; junction bases outside the gene matches: 10. The CDR3 sequence is CASSPSQGAWGNTIYF. CDR3 coding DNA: TGTGCCAGCAGCCCGTCGCAGGGGGCATGGGGAAACACCATATATTTT.

This chain joins TRBV11-2 and TRBJ2-1; 7 bases agree with TRBD1. In germline, CDR1 is SGHAT, CDR2 FQNNGV. This CDR3 is built from 15 residues. The V gene end was trimmed by 3 bases and the J gene end by 4 bases; junction bases not matched to a gene: 6. CDR3 protein: CASSFYRGKYNEQFF. In DNA, the CDR3 is TGTGCCAGCAGCTTCTACAGGGGTAAATACAATGAGCAGTTCTTC.

In its sample, this clone was seen a few times. This chain links TRBV28 with TRBJ1-6; D ambiguous. Deletions cut 7 bases from V and 9 bases from J, with 13 bases between. Germline V gene lookup returns CDR1 MDHEN and CDR2 SYDVKM. This CDR3 region has 13 residues. CDR3 sequence reads: CASNMGGRSPLHF. CDR3 in DNA: TGTGCCAGCAATATGGGAGGACGTTCACCCCTCCACTTT. The variable domain in full, with the rest retrieved from reference TRBV28 and TRBJ1-6, is DVKVTQSSRYLVKRTGEKVFLECVQDMDHENMFWYRQDPGLGLRLIYFSYDVKMKEKGDIPEGYSVSREKKERFSLILESASTNQTSMYLCASNMGGRSPLHFGNGTRLTVT.

This clone was seen at least ten times. The rearrangement links TRBV5-1 to TRBJ2-1; the D gene could be TRBD1 or TRBD2 (6 bases each). The germline V gene encodes CDR1 SGHRS and CDR2 YFSETQ. This CDR3 is built from 18 residues. The V end lost 0 bases, the J end lost 7 bases, and 23 bases lay between the germline ends. CDR3 sequence reads: CASSLEGGGTTRRNEQFF. DNA for the CDR3: TGCGCCAGCAGCTTGGAGGGGGGCGGGACCACCCGGCGGAATGAGCAGTTCTTC.

V is TRBV2 and J is TRBJ1-2; no definite D call. The germline V gene encodes CDR1 SNHLY and CDR2 FYNNEI. V lost 2 bases to trimming and J lost 3 bases, with 7 bases between them. This CDR3 is 13 amino acids long. For the CDR3, the DNA is TGTGCCAGCAGTGAACGCGGGGACTATGGCTACACCTTC. Its translation: CASSERGDYGYTF.

This rearrangement joins TRBV7-2 to TRBJ2-5; tentatively, D is TRBD1 (5 bases). V lost 2 bases, J lost 2 bases, and 12 bases lay in between. The CDR3 length is 15 residues. CDR1 is SGHTA and CDR2 is FQGNSA in the germline V gene. The CDR3 reads CASSLISRQQETQYF. For the CDR3, the DNA is TGTGCCAGCAGCTTAATCTCTAGACAGCAAGAGACCCAGTACTTC.

The V and J genes are TRBV27 and TRBJ2-1; tentatively, D is TRBD1 or TRBD2 (5 bases each). The germline V gene encodes CDR1 MNHEY and CDR2 SMNVEV (reference sequence). The CDR3 covers 15 residues. V was trimmed by 5 bases and J by 6 bases, leaving 17 bases between them. The CDR3 DNA reads TGTGCCAGCAGTCCCCGGGACGGCCGGGTCAATGAGCAGTTCTTC. Protein: CASSPRDGRVNEQFF.

The rearrangement links TRBV5-1 to TRBJ2-5; the D gene is possibly TRBD1 (6 bases). The CDR3 is 14 amino acids. Germline CDR1 is SGHRS and CDR2 is YFSETQ. V was pared by 0 bases and J by 3 bases, with 9 bases between. CDR3 bases: TGCGCCAGCAGCTTGGACACAGGGAAAGAGACCCAGTACTTC. This codes for CASSLDTGKETQYF.

The V call is TRBV28, the J call TRBJ2-4; D might be TRBD2 (5 bases). The length of the CDR3 is 14 residues. CDR1 and CDR2 (germline): MDHEN, SYDVKM. V shed 6 bases and J shed 1 base, with 10 bases lying between them. CDR3: CASSHEGAKNIQYF. CDR3 in DNA: TGTGCCAGCAGCCACGAGGGTGCCAAAAACATTCAGTACTTC.

A few counts support this clone. The V and J genes are TRBV5-1 and TRBJ2-5; the match to TRBD2 covers 9 bases. Germline values: CDR1 SGHRS, CDR2 YFSETQ. The trim removed 4 bases at V and 4 bases at J, leaving 11 bases unmatched. This CDR3 spans 16 amino acids. The CDR3 DNA follows: TGCGCCAGCAGCCCAGGGTTTGGCGGGAGGGGAGAGACCCAGTACTTC. Encoded protein: CASSPGFGGRGETQYF.

This clone has only a few counts. This chain links TRBV7-9 with TRBJ1-6, with a weak D call TRBD1 (5 bases). V was cut by 3 bases and J by 8 bases, with 8 bases left in between. The CDR3 has 13 amino acids. Germline V CDR1 and CDR2: SEHNR, FQNEAQ (reference sequence). CDR3 region: CASSFGGDSPLHF. The CDR3 nucleotides are TGTGCCAGCAGCTTTGGGGGAGATTCACCCCTCCACTTT.

The V gene is TRBV7-2, the J gene TRBJ2-1; D unresolved. The CDR3 spans 13 residues. The V and J ends lost 3 bases and 7 bases respectively, with 10 bases between them. The germline gives CDR1 SGHTA, CDR2 FQGNSA. The CDR3, as DNA: TGTGCCAGCAGCTTCCACGCCCTGAATGAGCAGTTCTTC. Amino acid sequence: CASSFHALNEQFF.

The chain combines TRBV30 with TRBJ1-4; 7 positions agree with TRBD1. The CDR3 is made up of 14 amino acids. The junction had 6 bases not matched to a gene; V was cut back by 1 base and J by 7 bases. Germline lookup yields CDR1 GTSNPN and CDR2 SVGIG (reference sequence). For the CDR3, the DNA is TGTGCCTGGAGTGAAGGGGGCCAAGGTGAAAAACTGTTTTTT. It specifies CAWSEGGQGEKLFF.

The rearrangement links TRBV10-1 to TRBJ2-3; possibly TRBD2 for D (6 bases). The CDR3 covers 14 residues. V was shortened by 5 bases and J by 2 bases, with 11 bases between the two germline ends. Germline V gene sequence: CDR1 WNHNN, CDR2 SYGVQD (reference sequence). The CDR3 DNA reads as TGCGCCAGCAGTACTGGGGGGTCCACAGATACGCAGTATTTT. Protein sequence: CASSTGGSTDTQYF.

The V and J genes are TRBV10-3 and TRBJ2-3; D is perhaps TRBD1 (7 bases). Per germline, CDR1 ENHRY and CDR2 SYGVKD. The CDR3 has 20 amino acids. V lost 6 bases, J lost 2 bases, and 30 bases lay in between. The CDR3 here is CAIRKGQITGVRLNTDTQYF. In DNA form, the CDR3 reads TGTGCCATCAGGAAGGGACAGATAACGGGGGTCCGCTTAAACACAGATACGCAGTATTTT.

CDR3 residues: CASSPQDYEQYF. For the CDR3, the DNA is TGTGCCAGCAGCCCCCAGGACTACGAGCAGTACTTC. J is TRBJ2-7 and V is TRBV7-9; D ambiguous. In germline, CDR1 is SEHNR, CDR2 FQNEAQ (reference sequence). Trimming cost V 5 bases and J 3 bases, with 8 bases left between them. The CDR3 totals 12 residues.

This chain connects TRBV6-1 to TRBJ1-5; D unclear. V was pared by 6 bases and J by 3 bases, with 9 bases between. Looked up from germline, CDR1 is MNHNS and CDR2 is SASEGT. The CDR3 is made up of 13 amino acids. CDR3 nucleotides: TGTGCCAGCAGGGGGAGGTACAATCAGCCCCAGCATTTT. Protein product: CASRGRYNQPQHF.

Note on this clone: One junction end does not reproduce the germline sequence, and a read error may be involved. The CDR3 region has the DNA TGTGCCAGCAGTCCTTCCGGCTTCGGGTACACTTTC. Amino acids: CASSPSGFGYTF. The chain employs TRBV6-5 and TRBJ1-2, with D uncertain. CDR3 size: 12 residues. Germline CDR1 reads MNHEY; CDR2 reads SVGAGI.